This entry concerns a single TCR beta chain. This sample was included in a study of PD-L1 blockade in urothelial cancer. Produced via immunoSEQ multiplex PCR; TCRdb's table is partial and in-frame only. Found here are about 41,000 clones, more than 75% of them singletons; the top ten hold 2% to 3%. The sample's time point: peripheral blood 6 weeks after treatment start. This sequence originates from a man between 65 and 85 years old with urothelial cancer. The specimen comprised PBMCs, sampled around atezolizumab (anti-PD-L1) treatment.

The CDR3 DNA reads as TGCGCCAGCAGCTTGGACAGGGGGCTTAGCAATCAGCCCCAGCATTTT. Amino acids: CASSLDRGLSNQPQHF. The chain combines TRBV5-1 with TRBJ1-5, with TRBD1 matching over 9 bases. V trimming: 0 bases; J trimming: 0 bases; junction bases outside the gene matches: 1. The CDR3 spans 16 residues. Germline loops: CDR1 SGHRS, CDR2 YFSETQ.